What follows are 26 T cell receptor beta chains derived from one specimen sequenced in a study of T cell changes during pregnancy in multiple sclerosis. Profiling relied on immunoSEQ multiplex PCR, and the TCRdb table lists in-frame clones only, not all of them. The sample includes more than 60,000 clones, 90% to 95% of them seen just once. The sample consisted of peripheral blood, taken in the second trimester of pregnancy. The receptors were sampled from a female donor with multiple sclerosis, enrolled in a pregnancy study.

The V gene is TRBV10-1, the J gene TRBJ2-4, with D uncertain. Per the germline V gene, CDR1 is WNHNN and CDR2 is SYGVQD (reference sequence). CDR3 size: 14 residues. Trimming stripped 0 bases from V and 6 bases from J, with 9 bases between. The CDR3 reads CASSESARVNIQYF. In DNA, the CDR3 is TGCGCCAGCAGTGAGTCCGCGCGCGTAAACATTCAGTACTTC.

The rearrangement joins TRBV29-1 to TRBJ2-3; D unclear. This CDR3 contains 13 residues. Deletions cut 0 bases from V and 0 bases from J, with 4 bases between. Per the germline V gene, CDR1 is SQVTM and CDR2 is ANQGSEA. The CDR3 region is CSVEETSTDTQYF. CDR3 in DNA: TGCAGCGTTGAAGAGACTAGCACAGATACGCAGTATTTT.

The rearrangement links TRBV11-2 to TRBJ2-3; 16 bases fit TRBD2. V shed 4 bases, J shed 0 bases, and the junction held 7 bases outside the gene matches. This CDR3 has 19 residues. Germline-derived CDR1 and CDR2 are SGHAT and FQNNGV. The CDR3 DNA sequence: TGTGCCAGCAGCTCCCCAGGGACTAGCGGGGGGGCTAGCACAGATACGCAGTATTTT. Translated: CASSSPGTSGGASTDTQYF.

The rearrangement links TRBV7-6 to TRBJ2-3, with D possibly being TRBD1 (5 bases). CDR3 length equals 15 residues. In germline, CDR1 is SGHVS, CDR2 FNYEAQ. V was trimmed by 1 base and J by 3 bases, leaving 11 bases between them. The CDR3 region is CASSLDAGLTDTQYF. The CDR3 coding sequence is TGTGCCAGCAGCTTAGACGCAGGGTTGACAGATACGCAGTATTTT.

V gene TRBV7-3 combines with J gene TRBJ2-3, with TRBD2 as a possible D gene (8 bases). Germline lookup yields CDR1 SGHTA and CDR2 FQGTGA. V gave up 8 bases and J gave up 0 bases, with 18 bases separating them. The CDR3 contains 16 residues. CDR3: CASSQGVAGSTDTQYF. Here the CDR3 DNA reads TGTGCCAGCTCCCAGGGGGTAGCGGGAAGCACAGATACGCAGTATTTT.

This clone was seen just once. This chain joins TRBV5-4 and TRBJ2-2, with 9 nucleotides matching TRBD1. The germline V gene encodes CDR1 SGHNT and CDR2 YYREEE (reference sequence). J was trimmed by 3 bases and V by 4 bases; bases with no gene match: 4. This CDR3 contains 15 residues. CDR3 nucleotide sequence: TGTGCCAGCAGCAAGGACAGGGGCGACACCGGGGAGCTGTTTTTT. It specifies CASSKDRGDTGELFF.

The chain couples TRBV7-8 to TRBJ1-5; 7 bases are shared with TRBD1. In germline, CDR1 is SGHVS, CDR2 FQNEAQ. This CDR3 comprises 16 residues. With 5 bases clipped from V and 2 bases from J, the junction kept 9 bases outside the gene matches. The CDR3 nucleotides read TGTGCCAGCAGCCTTTTAGGACAGGTGGGCAATCAGCCCCAGCATTTT. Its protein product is CASSLLGQVGNQPQHF.

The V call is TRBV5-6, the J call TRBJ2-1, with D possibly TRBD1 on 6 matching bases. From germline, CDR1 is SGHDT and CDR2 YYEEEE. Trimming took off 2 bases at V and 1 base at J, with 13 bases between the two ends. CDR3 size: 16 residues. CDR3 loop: CASSFTGFSSYNEQFF. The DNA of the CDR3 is TGTGCCAGCAGCTTTACAGGGTTTTCATCCTACAATGAGCAGTTCTTC. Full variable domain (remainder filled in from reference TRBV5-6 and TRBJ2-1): DAGVTQSPTHLIKTRGQQVTLRCSPKSGHDTVSWYQQALGQGPQFIFQYYEEEERQRGNFPDRFSGHQFPNYSSELNVNALLLGDSALYLCASSFTGFSSYNEQFFGPGTRLTVL.

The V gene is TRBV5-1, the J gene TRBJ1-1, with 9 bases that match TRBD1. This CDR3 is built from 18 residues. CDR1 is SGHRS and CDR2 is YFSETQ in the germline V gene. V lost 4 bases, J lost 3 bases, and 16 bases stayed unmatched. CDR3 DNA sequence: TGCGCCAGCAGCGTTCGTTTTACAGGGGGCGCGGGTGACACTGAAGCTTTCTTT. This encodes CASSVRFTGGAGDTEAFF.

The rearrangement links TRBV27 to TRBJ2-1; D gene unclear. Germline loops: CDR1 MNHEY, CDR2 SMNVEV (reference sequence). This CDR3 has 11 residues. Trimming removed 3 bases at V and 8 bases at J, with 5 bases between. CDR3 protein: CASSFFDEQFF. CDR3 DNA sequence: TGTGCCAGCAGTTTTTTCGATGAGCAGTTCTTC.

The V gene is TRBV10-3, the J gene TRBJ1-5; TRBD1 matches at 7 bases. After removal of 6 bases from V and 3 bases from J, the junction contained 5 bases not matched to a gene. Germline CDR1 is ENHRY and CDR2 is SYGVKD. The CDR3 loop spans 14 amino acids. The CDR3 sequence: CAISPRGDNQPQHF. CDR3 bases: TGTGCCATCAGCCCCAGGGGGGACAATCAGCCCCAGCATTTT.

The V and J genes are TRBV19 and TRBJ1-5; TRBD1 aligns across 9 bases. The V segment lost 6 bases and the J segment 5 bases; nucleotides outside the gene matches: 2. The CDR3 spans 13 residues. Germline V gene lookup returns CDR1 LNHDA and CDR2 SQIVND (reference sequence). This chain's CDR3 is CASRGQGDQPQHF. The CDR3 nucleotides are TGTGCCAGTAGGGGACAGGGCGATCAGCCCCAGCATTTT. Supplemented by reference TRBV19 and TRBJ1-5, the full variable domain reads DGGITQSPKYLFRKEGQNVTLSCEQNLNHDAMYWYRQDPGQGLRLIYYSQIVNDFQKGDIAEGYSVSREKKESFPLTVTSAQKNPTAFYLCASRGQGDQPQHFGDGTRLSIL.

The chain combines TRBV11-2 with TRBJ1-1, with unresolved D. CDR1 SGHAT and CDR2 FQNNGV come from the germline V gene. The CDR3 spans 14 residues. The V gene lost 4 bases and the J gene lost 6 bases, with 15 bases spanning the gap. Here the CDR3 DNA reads TGTGCCAGCAGCTCCCCAACGAGGCGAGCTGAAGCTTTCTTT. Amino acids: CASSSPTRRAEAFF. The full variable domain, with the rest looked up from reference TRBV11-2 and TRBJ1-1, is EAGVAQSPRYKIIEKRQSVAFWCNPISGHATLYWYQQILGQGPKLLIQFQNNGVVDDSQLPKDRFSAERLKGVDSTLKIQPAKLEDSAVYLCASSSPTRRAEAFFGQGTRLTVV.

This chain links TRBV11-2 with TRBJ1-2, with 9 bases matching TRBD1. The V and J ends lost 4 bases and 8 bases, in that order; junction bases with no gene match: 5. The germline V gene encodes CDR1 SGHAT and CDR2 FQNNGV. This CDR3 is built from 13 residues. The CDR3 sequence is CASSSTGGPGYTF. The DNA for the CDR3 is TGTGCCAGCAGCTCCACAGGGGGCCCGGGCTACACCTTC.

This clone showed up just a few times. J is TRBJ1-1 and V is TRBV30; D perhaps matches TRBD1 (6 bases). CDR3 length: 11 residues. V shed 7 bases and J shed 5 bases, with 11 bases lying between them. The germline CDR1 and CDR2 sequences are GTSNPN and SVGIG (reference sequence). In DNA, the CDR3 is TGTGCCTCGAACAGGGAGACTGAAGCTTTCTTT. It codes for CASNRETEAFF.

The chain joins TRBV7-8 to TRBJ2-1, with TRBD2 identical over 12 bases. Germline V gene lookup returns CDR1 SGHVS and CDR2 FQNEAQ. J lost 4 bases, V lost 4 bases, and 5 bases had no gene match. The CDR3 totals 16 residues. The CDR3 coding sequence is TGTGCCAGCAGCTACCGACTAGCGGGGGCGTACAATGAGCAGTTCTTC. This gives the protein CASSYRLAGAYNEQFF.

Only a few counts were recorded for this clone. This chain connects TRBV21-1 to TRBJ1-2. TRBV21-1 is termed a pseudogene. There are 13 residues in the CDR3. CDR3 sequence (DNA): TGTGCCAGGTGCCCGGGGGATAACTATGGCTACACCTTC. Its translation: CARCPGDNYGYTF.

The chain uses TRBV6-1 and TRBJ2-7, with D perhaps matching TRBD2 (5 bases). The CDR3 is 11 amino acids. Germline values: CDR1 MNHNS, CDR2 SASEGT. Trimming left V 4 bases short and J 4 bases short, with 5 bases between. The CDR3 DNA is TGTGCCAGCAGTGGGACTTACGAGCAGTACTTC. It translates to CASSGTYEQYF.

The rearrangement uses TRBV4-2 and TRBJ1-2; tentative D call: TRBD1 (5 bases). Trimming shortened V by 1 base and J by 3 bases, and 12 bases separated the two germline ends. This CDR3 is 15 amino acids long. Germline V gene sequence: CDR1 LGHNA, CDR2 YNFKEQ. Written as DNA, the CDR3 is TGTGCCAGCAGCCAAGGGTTGGGGGGTGACTATGGCTACACCTTC. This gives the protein CASSQGLGGDYGYTF.

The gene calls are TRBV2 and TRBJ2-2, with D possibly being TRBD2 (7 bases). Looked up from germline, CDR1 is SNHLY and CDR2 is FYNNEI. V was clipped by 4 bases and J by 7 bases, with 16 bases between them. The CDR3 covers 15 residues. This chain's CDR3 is CASSAEAGANGELFF. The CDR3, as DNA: TGTGCCAGCAGTGCGGAGGCGGGGGCGAACGGGGAGCTGTTTTTT.

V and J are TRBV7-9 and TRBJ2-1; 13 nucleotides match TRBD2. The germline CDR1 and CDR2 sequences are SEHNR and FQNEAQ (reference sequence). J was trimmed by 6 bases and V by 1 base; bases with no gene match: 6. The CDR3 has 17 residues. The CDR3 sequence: CASSLVWGLAGPNEQFF. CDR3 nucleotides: TGTGCCAGCAGCTTAGTTTGGGGACTAGCGGGGCCCAATGAGCAGTTCTTC.

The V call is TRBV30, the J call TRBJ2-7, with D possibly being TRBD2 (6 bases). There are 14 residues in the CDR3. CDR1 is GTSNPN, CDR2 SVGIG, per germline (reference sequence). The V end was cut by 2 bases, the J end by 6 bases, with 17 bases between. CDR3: CAWSPFDGGVEQYF. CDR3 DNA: TGTGCCTGGAGTCCTTTTGACGGAGGGGTCGAGCAGTACTTC.

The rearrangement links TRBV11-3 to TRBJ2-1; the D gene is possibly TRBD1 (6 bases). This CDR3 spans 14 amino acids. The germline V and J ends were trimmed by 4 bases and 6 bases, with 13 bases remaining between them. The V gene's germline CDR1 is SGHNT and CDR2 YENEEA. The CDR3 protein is CASSSSTGSNEQFF. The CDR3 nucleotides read TGTGCCAGCAGCTCATCGACAGGTTCCAATGAGCAGTTCTTC.

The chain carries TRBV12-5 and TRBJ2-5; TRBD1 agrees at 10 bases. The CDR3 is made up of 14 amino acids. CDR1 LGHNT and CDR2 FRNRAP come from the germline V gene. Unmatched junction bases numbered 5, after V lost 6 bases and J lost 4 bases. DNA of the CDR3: TGTGCTAGTGGGCTGACAGGGGGCCTAGAGACCCAGTACTTC. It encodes CASGLTGGLETQYF.

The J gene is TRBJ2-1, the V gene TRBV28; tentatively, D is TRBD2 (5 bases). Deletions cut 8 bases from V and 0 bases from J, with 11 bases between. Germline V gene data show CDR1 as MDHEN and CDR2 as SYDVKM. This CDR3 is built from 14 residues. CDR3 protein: CASLGLSSYNEQFF. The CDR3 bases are TGTGCCAGCTTAGGACTGTCCTCCTACAATGAGCAGTTCTTC. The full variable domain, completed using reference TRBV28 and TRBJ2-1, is DVKVTQSSRYLVKRTGEKVFLECVQDMDHENMFWYRQDPGLGLRLIYFSYDVKMKEKGDIPEGYSVSREKKERFSLILESASTNQTSMYLCASLGLSSYNEQFFGPGTRLTVL.

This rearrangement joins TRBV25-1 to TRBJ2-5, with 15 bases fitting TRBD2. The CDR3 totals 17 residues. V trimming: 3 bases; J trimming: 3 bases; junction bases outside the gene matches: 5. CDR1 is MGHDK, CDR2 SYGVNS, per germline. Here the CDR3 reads CASSDPGLAGGKETQYF. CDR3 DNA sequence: TGTGCCAGCAGTGACCCGGGACTAGCGGGAGGAAAAGAGACCCAGTACTTC.